Below, 15 T cell receptor beta chains from the same sample are listed, as sequenced in a study of OX40 agonist ivuxolimab in advanced cancers. Libraries were prepared by immunoSEQ multiplex PCR; TCRdb keeps only in-frame clonotypes and omits some of them. The data show approximately 49,000 clones, with more than 80% seen just once and about 1.2% held by the top ten. Specimen: CD4+ or CD8+ T cells sorted from blood, collected in a trial of the OX40 agonist ivuxolimab. These receptor sequences come from an adult with an advanced solid tumor such as melanoma, head and neck, liver or kidney cancer.

This chain joins TRBV6-5 and TRBJ1-2, with D possibly TRBD1 on 5 matching bases. This CDR3 contains 13 residues. V was cut by 6 bases and J by 2 bases, with 10 bases left in between. Germline V CDR1 and CDR2: MNHEY, SVGAGI. The CDR3 sequence is CASRPGDNYGYTF. The CDR3 DNA is TGTGCCAGCAGACCCGGGGACAACTATGGCTACACCTTC.

The chain couples TRBV7-8 to TRBJ2-3; TRBD2 aligns across 14 bases. The CDR3 spans 16 residues. After removal of 3 bases from V and 3 bases from J, the junction contained 2 bases not matched to a gene. CDR1 is SGHVS, CDR2 FQNEAQ, per germline. The CDR3 here is CASSLWTSGRTDTQYF. CDR3 sequence (DNA): TGTGCCAGCAGCTTGTGGACTAGCGGGAGGACAGATACGCAGTATTTT.

The chain is built from TRBV6-4 and TRBJ2-3; maybe TRBD2 (6 bases). There are 14 residues in the CDR3. The germline V and J ends were trimmed by 3 bases and 2 bases, with 9 bases remaining between them. Looked up from germline, CDR1 is MRHNA and CDR2 is SNTAGT. CDR3 bases: TGTGCCAGCAGTGATGGGGGGAACACAGATACGCAGTATTTT. Encoded protein: CASSDGGNTDTQYF.

The chain employs TRBV19 and TRBJ2-5, with D possibly matching TRBD1 (6 bases). CDR1 is LNHDA and CDR2 is SQIVND in the germline V gene (reference sequence). CDR3 length: 15 residues. V was clipped by 1 base and J by 4 bases, with 13 bases between them. The CDR3 loop is CASSIGPTGGETQYF. The CDR3 DNA sequence: TGTGCCAGTAGTATAGGCCCGACAGGAGGAGAGACCCAGTACTTC.

This chain joins TRBV7-2 and TRBJ2-5, with 11 bases that match TRBD2. The ends lost 5 bases at V and 2 bases at J; junction bases unmatched: 10. This CDR3 region has 17 residues. In germline, CDR1 is SGHTA, CDR2 FQGNSA. CDR3 region: CASSREGLAVMQETQYF. The CDR3 DNA sequence: TGTGCCAGCAGCAGAGAGGGACTAGCGGTGATGCAAGAGACCCAGTACTTC.

V is TRBV5-8 and J is TRBJ1-2; TRBD1 matches at 11 bases. The germline V gene has CDR1 SGHTS and CDR2 YDEGEE. This CDR3 has 18 residues. Trimming removed 1 base from V and 7 bases from J; junction bases left unmatched: 15. The CDR3 DNA sequence: TGTGCCAGCAGCTTGACGGCAGGGACAGGGGGACCGAGACGTGGCTACACCTTC. It translates to CASSLTAGTGGPRRGYTF. The full variable domain, with the rest looked up from reference TRBV5-8 and TRBJ1-2, is EAGVTQSPTHLIKTRGQQATLRCSPISGHTSVYWYQQALGLGLQFLLWYDEGEERNRGNFPPRFSGRQFPNYSSELNVNALELEDSALYLCASSLTAGTGGPRRGYTFGSGTRLTVV.

This chain joins TRBV9 and TRBJ2-5, with a weak D call TRBD2 (6 bases). Germline values: CDR1 SGDLS, CDR2 YYNGEE. Between the trimmed V and J ends, which lost 0 bases and 5 bases, there was a span of 11 bases. The CDR3 has 14 residues. The CDR3 region is CASSVGLGRETQYF. The CDR3 bases are TGTGCCAGCAGCGTAGGTCTGGGGAGGGAGACCCAGTACTTC.

The chain recombines TRBV9 with TRBJ2-3; D perhaps matches TRBD2 (5 bases). V dropped 3 bases and J dropped 2 bases, with 13 bases sitting between them. This CDR3 region has 15 residues. The germline V gene has CDR1 SGDLS and CDR2 YYNGEE. The CDR3 reads CASSGLPDSTDTQYF. The CDR3 DNA is TGTGCCAGCAGCGGACTCCCGGACTCCACAGATACGCAGTATTTT.

The rearrangement uses TRBV5-4 and TRBJ2-2; D might be TRBD1 or TRBD2, each matching 6 bases. Germline V lookup: CDR1 SGHNT, CDR2 YYREEE (reference sequence). The CDR3 extends over 16 amino acids. V was shortened by 4 bases and J by 3 bases, with 16 bases between the two germline ends. CDR3 bases: TGTGCCAGCAGCCAGGGGCGATGGGGGGACACCGGGGAGCTGTTTTTT. The encoded protein is CASSQGRWGDTGELFF.

This sequence joins TRBV10-2 and TRBJ2-1; 11 bases match TRBD2. The germline V gene has CDR1 WSHSY and CDR2 SAAADI. The V gene end was trimmed by 6 bases and the J gene end by 2 bases; junction bases not matched to a gene: 3. CDR3 length equals 15 residues. In DNA form, the CDR3 reads TGCGCCAGCAGACTAGCGGGGGCAGCCTACAATGAGCAGTTCTTC. As protein: CASRLAGAAYNEQFF.

V is TRBV4-3 and J is TRBJ2-5; 12 nucleotides agree with TRBD2. The CDR3 length is 17 residues. The V segment lost 3 bases and the J segment 1 base; nucleotides outside the gene matches: 6. Germline CDR1 reads LGHNA; CDR2 reads YSLEER. Here the CDR3 reads CASSQRLAGDLQETQYF. Here the CDR3 DNA reads TGCGCCAGCAGCCAGCGACTAGCGGGGGATCTCCAAGAGACCCAGTACTTC.

This clone was seen once. V is TRBV4-3 and J is TRBJ1-2; D is unresolved. CDR1 is LGHNA and CDR2 is YSLEER in the germline V gene. Trimming stripped 0 bases from V and 4 bases from J, with 9 bases between. The CDR3 loop spans 14 amino acids. For the CDR3, the DNA is TGCGCCAGCAGCCAAGATTTGACGGTCTATGGCTACACCTTC. Encoded protein: CASSQDLTVYGYTF.

This chain uses TRBV4-2 with TRBJ2-5; TRBD2 aligns across 8 bases. CDR1 and CDR2 (germline): LGHNA, YNFKEQ. The CDR3 contains 14 residues. V was pared by 9 bases and J by 1 base, with 7 bases of the junction left unmatched. The CDR3, as DNA: TGTGCCAGTAGATATACTAGCGGCCAAGAGACCCAGTACTTC. Amino acids: CASRYTSGQETQYF.

The sample holds one count of this clone. V and J are TRBV6-5 and TRBJ1-2; D gene uncertain. Germline lookup yields CDR1 MNHEY and CDR2 SVGAGI. Trimming took 10 bases from V and 5 from J, leaving 20 bases between them. This CDR3 comprises 14 residues. CDR3 region: CATRLGNSVYGYTF. CDR3 DNA: TGTGCCACCCGACTCGGGAATTCAGTATATGGCTACACCTTC.

J is TRBJ1-5 and V is TRBV6-1, with 9 bases fitting TRBD1. Germline V gives CDR1 MNHNS, CDR2 SASEGT. This CDR3 has 15 amino acids. V was pared by 4 bases and J by 7 bases, with 8 bases of the junction left unmatched. The CDR3 nucleotides read TGTGCCAGCAGTGCTTTACAGGGGGCTCAACAGCCCCAGCATTTT. Residues: CASSALQGAQQPQHF.